The entry that follows covers one T cell receptor beta chain sequence. Its cognate antigen is unknown. This specimen comes from a study of blood T cells in healthy people across ages. General study findings and limits: Diversity of TCR beta per million T cells declined in a roughly linear way with age. A greater number of naive CD4+ cells and higher diversity distinguished long-lived donors from aged donors. A conclusive naive versus antigen-experienced comparison was prevented by the unsorted PBMCs.

A second PCR of roughly 7 to 11 cycles used a sample-barcoded 5' primer and a J-beta primer mix. The template-switch adaptor was a 5' adaptor with 12 random nucleotides. It tagged each cDNA molecule. TCRdb independently ran MiXCR on the 5' RACE reads; one entry per CDR3 protein. Of hundreds of thousands of distinct CDR3 sequences listed, about 46% were seen once; the top ten hold 15% to 20%. The TCR originated in an elderly man in good health. The sample consisted of blood.

The CDR3 nucleotides are TGTGCCAGCAGCTACGAGGGCGGGGATGGCTACACCTTC. It translates to CASSYEGGDGYTF. The rearrangement uses TRBV6-5 and TRBJ1-2; D is uncertain. Per germline, CDR1 MNHEY and CDR2 SVGAGI. V was shortened by 6 bases and J by 6 bases, with 14 bases between the two germline ends. This CDR3 contains 13 residues.